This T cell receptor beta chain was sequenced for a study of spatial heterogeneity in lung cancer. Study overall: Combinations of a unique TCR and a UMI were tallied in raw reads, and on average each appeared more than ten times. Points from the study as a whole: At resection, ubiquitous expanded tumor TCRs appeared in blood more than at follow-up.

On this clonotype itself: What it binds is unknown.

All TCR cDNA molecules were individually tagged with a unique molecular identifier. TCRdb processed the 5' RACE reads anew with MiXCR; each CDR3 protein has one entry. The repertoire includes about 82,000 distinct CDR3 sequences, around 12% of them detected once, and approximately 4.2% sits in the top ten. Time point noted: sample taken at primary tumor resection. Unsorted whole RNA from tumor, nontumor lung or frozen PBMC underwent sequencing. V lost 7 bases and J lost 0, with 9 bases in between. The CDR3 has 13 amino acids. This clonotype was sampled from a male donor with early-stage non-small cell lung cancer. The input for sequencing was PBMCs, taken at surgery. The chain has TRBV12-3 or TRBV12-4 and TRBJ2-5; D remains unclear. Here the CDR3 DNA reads TGTGCCAGCACCAAGAATTACCAAGAGACCCAGTACTTC. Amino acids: CASTKNYQETQYF.